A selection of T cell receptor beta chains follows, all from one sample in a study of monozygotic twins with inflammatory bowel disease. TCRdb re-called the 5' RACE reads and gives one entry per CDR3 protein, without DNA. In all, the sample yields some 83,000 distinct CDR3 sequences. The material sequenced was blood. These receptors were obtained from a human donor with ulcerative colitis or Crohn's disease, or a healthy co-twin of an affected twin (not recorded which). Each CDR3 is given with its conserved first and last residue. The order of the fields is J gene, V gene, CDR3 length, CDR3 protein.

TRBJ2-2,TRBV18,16,CASSPRTGRNTGELFF
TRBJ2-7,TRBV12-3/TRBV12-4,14,CASRKTSGGYEQYF
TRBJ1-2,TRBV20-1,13,CSAGQGAESGYTF
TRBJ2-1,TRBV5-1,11,CASSCDNEQFF
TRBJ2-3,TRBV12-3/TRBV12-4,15,CASSSSGGAADTQYF
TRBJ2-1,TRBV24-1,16,CATSAWVGTGVNEQFF
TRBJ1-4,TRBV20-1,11,CSARKDGKLFF
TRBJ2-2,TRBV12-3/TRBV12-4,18,CASSTGQGAALNTGELFF
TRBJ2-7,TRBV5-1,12,CASRRGLGEQYF
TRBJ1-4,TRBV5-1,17,CASSCRGTPRRGEKLFF
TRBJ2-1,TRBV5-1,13,CASSLEPVNEQFF
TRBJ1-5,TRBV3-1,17,CASSHSGRGQFNQPQHF
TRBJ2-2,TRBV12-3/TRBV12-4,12,CASTRQTGELFF
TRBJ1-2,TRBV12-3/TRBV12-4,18,CASSLALILWPGRYGYTF
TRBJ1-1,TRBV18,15,CASSPEGHLSAKAFF
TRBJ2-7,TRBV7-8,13,CASSLGAGGEQYF
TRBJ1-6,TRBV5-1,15,CASSPEGAQGSPLHF
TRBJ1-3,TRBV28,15,CASSFGQPSGNTIYF
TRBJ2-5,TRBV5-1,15,CASSLAPGSQETQYF
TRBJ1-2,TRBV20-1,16,CSATNRDRVFPGGYTF
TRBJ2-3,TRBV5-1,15,CASSSDRGDTDTQYF
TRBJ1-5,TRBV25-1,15,CASANTGDGNQPQHF
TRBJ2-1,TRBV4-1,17,CASSQAGLAGVFNEQFF
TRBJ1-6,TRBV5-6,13,CASSLEQNSPLHF
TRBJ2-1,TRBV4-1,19,CASSRVLAGLLSSYNEQFF
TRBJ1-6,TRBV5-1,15,CASSLAGTGIVPLHF
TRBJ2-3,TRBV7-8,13,CASSLTREDTQYF
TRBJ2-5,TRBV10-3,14,CAISEGRVMETQYF